This TCR beta chain was captured by sequencing in a study of blood T cells in healthy people across ages. Sample-barcoded 5' priming and a J-beta primer mix drove a second PCR of 7 to 11 cycles. TCRdb independently ran MiXCR on the 5' RACE reads; one entry per CDR3 protein. The table records about 970,000 distinct CDR3 sequences, about 51% of them present only once. The CDR3 has 16 residues. This clonotype was picked up a small number of times. The origin of this receptor is a woman aged 55-70 years in good health. The gene calls are TRBV21-1 and TRBJ2-5. TRBV21-1 is a known pseudogene. What was sequenced was blood. CDR3 sequence reads: CATSSPWGLEKETQYF. The CDR3 bases are TGTGCCACCAGTTCCCCGTGGGGTTTGGAGAAAGAGACCCAGTACTTC.